This T cell receptor (beta chain) is drawn from a study of siplizumab effects on memory and regulatory T cells. The study's findings and limits: Unstimulated naive T cells seemed to show more diversity than memory cells did, and they also seemed to be among the major contributors to the alloresponse. The suppressive capacity of proliferating Tregs from siplizumab cultures remained unconfirmed. Phenotypic classification as naive or memory proved unattainable for roughly 75-96% of proliferating CD4+ or CD8+ clones.

Trimming took 3 bases from V and 13 from J; bases not matched to a gene: 3. The CDR3 length is 11 residues. Germline V gene sequence: CDR1 DFQATT, CDR2 SNEGSKA (reference sequence). To note about this clone: The antigen is undetermined.

The data were produced by immunoSEQ multiplex PCR, yet TCRdb's version contains in-frame clones alone and is incomplete. Of about 100,000 clones in the sample, under 95% were seen once. The sequenced sample consisted of Tregs sorted from blood. The source is a human donor in good health. This sequence joins TRBV20-1 and TRBJ2-1; 10 bases map to TRBD2. The CDR3 region has the DNA TGCAGTGCTAGGACTAGCGGGCCACAGTTCTTC. It codes for CSARTSGPQFF.